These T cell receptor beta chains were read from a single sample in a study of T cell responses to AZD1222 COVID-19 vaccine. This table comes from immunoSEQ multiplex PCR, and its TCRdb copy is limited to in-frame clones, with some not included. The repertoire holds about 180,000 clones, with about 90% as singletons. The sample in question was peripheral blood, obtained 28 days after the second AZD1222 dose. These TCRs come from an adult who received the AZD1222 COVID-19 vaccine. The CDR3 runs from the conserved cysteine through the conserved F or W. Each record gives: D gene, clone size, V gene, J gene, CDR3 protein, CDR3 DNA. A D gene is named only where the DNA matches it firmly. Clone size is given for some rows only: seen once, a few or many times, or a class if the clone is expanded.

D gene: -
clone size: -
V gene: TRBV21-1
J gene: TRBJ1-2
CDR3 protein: CASSKLGRGEGYGYTF
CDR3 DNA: TGTGCCAGCAGCAAATTGGGCAGGGGCGAGGGCTATGGCTACACCTTC

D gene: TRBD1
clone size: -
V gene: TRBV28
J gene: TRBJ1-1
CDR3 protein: CASRPDRGSFMNTEAFF
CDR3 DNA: TGTGCCAGCAGACCTGACAGGGGGAGTTTTATGAACACTGAAGCTTTCTTT

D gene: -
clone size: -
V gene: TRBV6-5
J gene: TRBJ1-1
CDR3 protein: CASSYLDGRLNTEAFF
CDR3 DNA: TGTGCCAGCAGTTACCTAGATGGACGGTTGAACACTGAAGCTTTCTTT

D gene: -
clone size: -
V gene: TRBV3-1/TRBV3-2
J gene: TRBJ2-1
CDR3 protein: CASSQDGSSARNEQFF
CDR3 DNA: TGTGCCAGCAGCCAAGATGGGTCGTCTGCGCGGAATGAGCAGTTCTTC

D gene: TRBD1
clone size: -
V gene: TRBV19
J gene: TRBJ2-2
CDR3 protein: CASSKGQGFSNTGELFF
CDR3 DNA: TGTGCCAGTAGTAAGGGACAGGGTTTCTCGAACACCGGGGAGCTGTTTTTT

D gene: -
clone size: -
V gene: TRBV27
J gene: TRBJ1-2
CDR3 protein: CASSPGQINYGYTF
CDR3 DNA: TGTGCCAGCAGTCCCGGACAGATAAACTATGGCTACACCTTC

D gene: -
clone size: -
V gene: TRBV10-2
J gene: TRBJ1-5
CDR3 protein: CASSERPGAASNQPQHF
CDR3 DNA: TGCGCCAGCAGTGAGCGCCCGGGGGCAGCTAGCAATCAGCCCCAGCATTTT

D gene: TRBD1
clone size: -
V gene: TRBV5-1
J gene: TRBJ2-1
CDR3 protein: CASSLLSSGGNEQFF
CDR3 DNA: TGCGCCAGCAGCTTGCTAAGTTCAGGGGGCAATGAGCAGTTCTTC

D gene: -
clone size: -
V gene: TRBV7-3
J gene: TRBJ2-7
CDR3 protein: CASSPSAGYEQYF
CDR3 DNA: TGTGCCAGCAGCCCCAGTGCCGGGTACGAGCAGTACTTC

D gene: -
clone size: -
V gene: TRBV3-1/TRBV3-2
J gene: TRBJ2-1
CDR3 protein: CASSQDAGLGEQFF
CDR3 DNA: TGTGCCAGCAGCCAAGATGCAGGGTTGGGTGAGCAGTTCTTC

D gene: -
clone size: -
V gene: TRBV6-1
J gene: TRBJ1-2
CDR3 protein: CASSERGSHGYTF
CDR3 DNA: TGTGCCAGCAGTGAACGAGGGTCTCATGGCTACACCTTC

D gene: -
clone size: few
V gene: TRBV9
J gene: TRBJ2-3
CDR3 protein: CASSVLGYPDTQYF
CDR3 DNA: TGTGCCAGCAGCGTCCTGGGGTATCCAGATACGCAGTATTTT

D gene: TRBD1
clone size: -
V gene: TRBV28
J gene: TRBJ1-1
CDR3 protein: CASSPGTGNTEAFF
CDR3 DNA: TGTGCCAGCAGTCCCGGGACAGGGAACACTGAAGCTTTCTTT

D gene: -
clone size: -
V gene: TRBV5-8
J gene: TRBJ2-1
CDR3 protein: CASSLYGADEQFF
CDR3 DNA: TGTGCCAGCAGCTTGTACGGGGCTGATGAGCAGTTCTTC

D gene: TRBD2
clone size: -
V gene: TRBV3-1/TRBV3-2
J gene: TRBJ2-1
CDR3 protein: CASSPKRGLSYNEQFF
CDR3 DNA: TGTGCCAGCAGCCCTAAGCGGGGGCTCTCCTACAATGAGCAGTTCTTC

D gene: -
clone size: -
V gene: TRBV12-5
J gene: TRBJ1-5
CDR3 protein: CASGLVHGGSSNQPQHF
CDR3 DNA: TGTGCTAGTGGTTTGGTACATGGCGGCTCTAGCAATCAGCCCCAGCATTTT

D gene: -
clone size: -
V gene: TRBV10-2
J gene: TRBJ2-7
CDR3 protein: CASSPYYEQYF
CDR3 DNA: TGCGCCAGCAGTCCGTACTACGAGCAGTACTTC

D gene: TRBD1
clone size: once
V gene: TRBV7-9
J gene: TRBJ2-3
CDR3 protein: CASTRDRGSSTDTQYF
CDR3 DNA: TGTGCCAGCACCCGGGACAGGGGATCTAGCACAGATACGCAGTATTTT

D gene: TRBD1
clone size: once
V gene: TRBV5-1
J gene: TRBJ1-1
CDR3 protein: CASSLERGRGIAFF
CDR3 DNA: TGCGCCAGCAGCTTGGAGAGGGGGCGTGGGATAGCTTTCTTT

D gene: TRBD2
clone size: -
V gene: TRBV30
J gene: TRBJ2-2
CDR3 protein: CAWSRWASGGDTGELFF
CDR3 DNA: TGTGCCTGGAGTAGATGGGCTAGCGGGGGGGACACCGGGGAGCTGTTTTTT

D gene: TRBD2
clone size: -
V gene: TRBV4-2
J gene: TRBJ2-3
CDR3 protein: CASSQTERGGEPSSTDTQYF
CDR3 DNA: TGTGCCAGCAGCCAGACGGAGCGGGGGGGCGAACCGTCTAGCACAGATACGCAGTATTTT

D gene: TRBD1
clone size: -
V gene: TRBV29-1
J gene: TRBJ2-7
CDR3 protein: CSVCIGTGFYEQYF
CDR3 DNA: TGCAGCGTTTGTATCGGGACAGGGTTCTACGAGCAGTACTTC

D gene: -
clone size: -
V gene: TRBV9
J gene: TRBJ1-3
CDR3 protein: CASSPDPGQYSGNTIYF
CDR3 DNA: TGTGCCAGCAGCCCCGACCCGGGACAATACTCTGGAAACACCATATATTTT

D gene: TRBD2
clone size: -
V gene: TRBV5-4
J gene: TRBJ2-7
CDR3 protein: CASSFSSGGSYEQYF
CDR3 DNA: TGTGCCAGCAGCTTCTCTAGCGGGGGTTCCTACGAGCAGTACTTC

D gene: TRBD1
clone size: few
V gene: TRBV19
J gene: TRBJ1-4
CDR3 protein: CASSPTRQGAMKEKLFF
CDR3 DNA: TGTGCCAGTAGTCCCACTCGACAGGGGGCCATGAAGGAAAAACTGTTTTTT

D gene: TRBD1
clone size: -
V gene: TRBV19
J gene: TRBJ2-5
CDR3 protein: CASSMGQGGKTQYF
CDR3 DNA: TGTGCCAGTAGTATGGGACAGGGCGGGAAGACCCAGTACTTC

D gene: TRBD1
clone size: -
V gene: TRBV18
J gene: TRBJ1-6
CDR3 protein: CASSPKQGSSPLHF
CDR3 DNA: TGTGCCAGCTCACCAAAACAGGGGAGTTCACCCCTCCACTTT

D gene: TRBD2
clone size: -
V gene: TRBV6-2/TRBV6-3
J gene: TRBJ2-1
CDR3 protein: CASSRLAGQNEQFF
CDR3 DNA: TGTGCCAGCAGTCGACTAGCGGGGCAGAATGAGCAGTTCTTC

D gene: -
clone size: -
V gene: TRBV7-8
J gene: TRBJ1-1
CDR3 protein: CASSLPGGQNTEAFF
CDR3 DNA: TGTGCCAGCAGCTTACCGGGGGGGCAAAACACTGAAGCTTTCTTT

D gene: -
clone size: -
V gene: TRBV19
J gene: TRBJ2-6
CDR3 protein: CASSPLSRAGANVLTF
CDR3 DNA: TGTGCCAGTAGTCCTCTGAGCCGGGCTGGGGCCAACGTCCTGACTTTC

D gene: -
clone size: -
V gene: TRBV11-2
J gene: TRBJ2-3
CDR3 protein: CASSLDSDTQYF
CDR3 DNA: TGTGCCAGCAGCTTAGATTCAGATACGCAGTATTTT

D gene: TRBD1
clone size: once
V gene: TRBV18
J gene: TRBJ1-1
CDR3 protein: CASSVQGAKNTEAFF
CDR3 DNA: TGTGCCAGCTCAGTCCAGGGGGCAAAGAACACTGAAGCTTTCTTT

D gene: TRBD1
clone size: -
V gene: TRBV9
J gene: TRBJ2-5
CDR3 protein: CASSAGDRIGTQYF
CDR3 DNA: TGTGCCAGCAGCGCCGGGGACAGGATAGGGACCCAGTACTTC

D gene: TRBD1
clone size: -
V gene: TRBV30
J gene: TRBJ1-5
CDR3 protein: CAWSPGRGLHQPQHF
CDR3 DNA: TGTGCCTGGAGCCCAGGCAGGGGGCTACATCAGCCCCAGCATTTT

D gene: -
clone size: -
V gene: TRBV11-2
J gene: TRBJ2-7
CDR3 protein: CASSFIDSLGYEQYF
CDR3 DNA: TGTGCCAGCAGCTTCATCGACAGTCTCGGCTACGAGCAGTACTTC

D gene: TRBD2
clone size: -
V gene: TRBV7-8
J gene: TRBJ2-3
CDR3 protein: CASSLDGGAADTQYF
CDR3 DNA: TGTGCCAGCAGCTTAGACGGGGGGGCTGCAGATACGCAGTATTTT

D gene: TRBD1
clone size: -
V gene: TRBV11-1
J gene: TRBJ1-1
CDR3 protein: CASSPRDSWNTEAFF
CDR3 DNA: TGTGCCAGCAGCCCTAGGGACAGCTGGAACACTGAAGCTTTCTTT

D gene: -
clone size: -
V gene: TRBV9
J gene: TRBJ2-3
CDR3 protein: CASSDRGWVEDTQYF
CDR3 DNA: TGTGCCAGCAGCGATAGGGGCTGGGTTGAAGATACGCAGTATTTT

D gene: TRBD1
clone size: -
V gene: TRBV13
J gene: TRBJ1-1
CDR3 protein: CASSSGTGTWAFF
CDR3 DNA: TGTGCCAGCAGCTCTGGGACAGGGACTTGGGCTTTCTTT

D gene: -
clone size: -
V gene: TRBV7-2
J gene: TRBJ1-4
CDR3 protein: CASSLGPGVGKLFF
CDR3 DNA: TGTGCCAGCAGCTTAGGGCCAGGGGTAGGGAAACTGTTTTTT

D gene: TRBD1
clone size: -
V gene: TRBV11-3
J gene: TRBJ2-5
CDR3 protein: CASSPGTAQEETQYF
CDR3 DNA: TGTGCCAGCAGCCCCGGGACAGCCCAGGAGGAGACCCAGTACTTC

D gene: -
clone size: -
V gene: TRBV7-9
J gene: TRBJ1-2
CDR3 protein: CASRAVEGPYGYTF
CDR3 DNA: TGTGCCAGCAGGGCCGTGGAGGGCCCCTATGGCTACACCTTC

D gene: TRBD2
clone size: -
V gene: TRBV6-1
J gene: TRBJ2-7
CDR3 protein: CASSKASGLESYEQYF
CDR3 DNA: TGTGCCAGCAGTAAAGCCTCGGGACTAGAGTCCTACGAGCAGTACTTC

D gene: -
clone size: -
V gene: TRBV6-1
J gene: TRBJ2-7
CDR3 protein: CASSDGGRNEQYF
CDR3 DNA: TGTGCCAGCAGTGATGGGGGCAGGAACGAGCAGTACTTC

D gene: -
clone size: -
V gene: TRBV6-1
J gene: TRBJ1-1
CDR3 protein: CASSEALGGMNTEAFF
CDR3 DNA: TGTGCCAGCAGTGAAGCGCTAGGAGGGATGAACACTGAAGCTTTCTTT

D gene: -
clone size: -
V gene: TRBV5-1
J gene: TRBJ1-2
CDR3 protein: CASSLGDTGYTF
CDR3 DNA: TGCGCCAGCAGCTTGGGGGACACTGGCTACACCTTC

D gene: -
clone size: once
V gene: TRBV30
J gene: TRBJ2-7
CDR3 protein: CAWSLSYEQYF
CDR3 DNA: TGTGCCTGGAGTTTATCCTACGAGCAGTACTTC

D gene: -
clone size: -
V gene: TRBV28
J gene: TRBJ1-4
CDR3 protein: CASSLVSNEKLFF
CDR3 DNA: TGTGCCAGCAGTTTAGTGTCGAATGAAAAACTGTTTTTT

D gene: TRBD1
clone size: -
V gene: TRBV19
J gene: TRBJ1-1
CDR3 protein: CASTDRGATEAFF
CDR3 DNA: TGTGCCAGCACGGACAGGGGAGCCACTGAAGCTTTCTTT

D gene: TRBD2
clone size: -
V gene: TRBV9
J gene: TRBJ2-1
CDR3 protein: CASSVALAGDDEQFF
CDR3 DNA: TGTGCCAGCAGCGTAGCACTAGCGGGGGATGATGAGCAGTTCTTC

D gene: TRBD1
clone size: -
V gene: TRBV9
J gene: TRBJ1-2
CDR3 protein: CASSAQQGAFGYTF
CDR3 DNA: TGTGCCAGCAGCGCGCAACAGGGGGCGTTTGGCTACACCTTC

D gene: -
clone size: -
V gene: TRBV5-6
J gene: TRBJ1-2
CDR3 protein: CASSLDAGRAIRGYTF
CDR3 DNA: TGTGCCAGCAGCTTGGATGCGGGCAGGGCTATTCGAGGCTACACCTTC

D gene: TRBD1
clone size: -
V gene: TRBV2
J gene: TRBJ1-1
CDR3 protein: CASSTGLNTEAFF
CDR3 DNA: TGTGCCAGCTCGACAGGGTTGAACACTGAAGCTTTCTTT

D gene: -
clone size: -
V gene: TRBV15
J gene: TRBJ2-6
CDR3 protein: CATSRDDSGANVLTF
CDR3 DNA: TGTGCCACCAGCAGAGATGACTCTGGGGCCAACGTCCTGACTTTC

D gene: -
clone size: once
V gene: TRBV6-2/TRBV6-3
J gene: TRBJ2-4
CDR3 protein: CASSYLHGALRNIQYF
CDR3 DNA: TGTGCCAGCAGTTATCTCCACGGGGCTCTAAGAAACATTCAGTACTTC

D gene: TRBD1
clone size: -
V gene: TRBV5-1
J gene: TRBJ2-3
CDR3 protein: CASSSQRTGGTDTQYF
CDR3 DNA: TGCGCCAGCAGCTCTCAAAGGACAGGGGGGACAGATACGCAGTATTTT

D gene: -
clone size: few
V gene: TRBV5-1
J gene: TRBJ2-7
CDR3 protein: CASSLQASGGTYEQYF
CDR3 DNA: TGCGCCAGCAGCTTGCAGGCTTCTGGCGGGACCTACGAGCAGTACTTC

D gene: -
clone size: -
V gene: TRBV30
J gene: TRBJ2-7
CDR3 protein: CAWSDLYEQYF
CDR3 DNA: TGTGCCTGGAGTGATCTTTACGAGCAGTACTTC